This TCR beta chain was captured in a study of blood T cells in healthy people across ages. With respect to this clonotype: The target antigen is unknown.

The authors ran a second PCR of roughly 6 to 12 cycles using a sample-barcoded 5' primer and a J-beta primer mix. Every molecule of cDNA carried a tag from a template-switch adaptor with 12 random nucleotides. TCRdb re-derived calls from the 5' RACE reads in MiXCR, one entry per CDR3 protein. This table holds about 1 million distinct CDR3 sequences, 25% found once. The study's findings and limits: Naive T cell percentage showed a strong correlation with TCR beta diversity.

These data also featured in a second study, about T cells of mothers and their children. That source adds: RNA that had been extracted went wholly into cDNA synthesis, at around 1.6 ug per 15 ul. Every mother supplied over 9.5 million TCR beta CDR3 reads and every child 2.5 million to 3.5 million.

The sample comprised blood. The clonotype was recovered from a girl aged 2 to 9 in good health.

CDR3: CASSLEGLAMIDEQFF. CDR3 nucleotides: TGCGCCAGCAGCTTGGAAGGGCTAGCTATGATCGATGAGCAGTTCTTC. The chain couples TRBV5-1 to TRBJ2-1; TRBD2 is a possible D gene (5 bases). V gave up 0 bases and J gave up 8 bases, with 18 bases separating them. CDR1 is SGHRS and CDR2 is YFSETQ in the germline V gene. This CDR3 region has 16 residues.